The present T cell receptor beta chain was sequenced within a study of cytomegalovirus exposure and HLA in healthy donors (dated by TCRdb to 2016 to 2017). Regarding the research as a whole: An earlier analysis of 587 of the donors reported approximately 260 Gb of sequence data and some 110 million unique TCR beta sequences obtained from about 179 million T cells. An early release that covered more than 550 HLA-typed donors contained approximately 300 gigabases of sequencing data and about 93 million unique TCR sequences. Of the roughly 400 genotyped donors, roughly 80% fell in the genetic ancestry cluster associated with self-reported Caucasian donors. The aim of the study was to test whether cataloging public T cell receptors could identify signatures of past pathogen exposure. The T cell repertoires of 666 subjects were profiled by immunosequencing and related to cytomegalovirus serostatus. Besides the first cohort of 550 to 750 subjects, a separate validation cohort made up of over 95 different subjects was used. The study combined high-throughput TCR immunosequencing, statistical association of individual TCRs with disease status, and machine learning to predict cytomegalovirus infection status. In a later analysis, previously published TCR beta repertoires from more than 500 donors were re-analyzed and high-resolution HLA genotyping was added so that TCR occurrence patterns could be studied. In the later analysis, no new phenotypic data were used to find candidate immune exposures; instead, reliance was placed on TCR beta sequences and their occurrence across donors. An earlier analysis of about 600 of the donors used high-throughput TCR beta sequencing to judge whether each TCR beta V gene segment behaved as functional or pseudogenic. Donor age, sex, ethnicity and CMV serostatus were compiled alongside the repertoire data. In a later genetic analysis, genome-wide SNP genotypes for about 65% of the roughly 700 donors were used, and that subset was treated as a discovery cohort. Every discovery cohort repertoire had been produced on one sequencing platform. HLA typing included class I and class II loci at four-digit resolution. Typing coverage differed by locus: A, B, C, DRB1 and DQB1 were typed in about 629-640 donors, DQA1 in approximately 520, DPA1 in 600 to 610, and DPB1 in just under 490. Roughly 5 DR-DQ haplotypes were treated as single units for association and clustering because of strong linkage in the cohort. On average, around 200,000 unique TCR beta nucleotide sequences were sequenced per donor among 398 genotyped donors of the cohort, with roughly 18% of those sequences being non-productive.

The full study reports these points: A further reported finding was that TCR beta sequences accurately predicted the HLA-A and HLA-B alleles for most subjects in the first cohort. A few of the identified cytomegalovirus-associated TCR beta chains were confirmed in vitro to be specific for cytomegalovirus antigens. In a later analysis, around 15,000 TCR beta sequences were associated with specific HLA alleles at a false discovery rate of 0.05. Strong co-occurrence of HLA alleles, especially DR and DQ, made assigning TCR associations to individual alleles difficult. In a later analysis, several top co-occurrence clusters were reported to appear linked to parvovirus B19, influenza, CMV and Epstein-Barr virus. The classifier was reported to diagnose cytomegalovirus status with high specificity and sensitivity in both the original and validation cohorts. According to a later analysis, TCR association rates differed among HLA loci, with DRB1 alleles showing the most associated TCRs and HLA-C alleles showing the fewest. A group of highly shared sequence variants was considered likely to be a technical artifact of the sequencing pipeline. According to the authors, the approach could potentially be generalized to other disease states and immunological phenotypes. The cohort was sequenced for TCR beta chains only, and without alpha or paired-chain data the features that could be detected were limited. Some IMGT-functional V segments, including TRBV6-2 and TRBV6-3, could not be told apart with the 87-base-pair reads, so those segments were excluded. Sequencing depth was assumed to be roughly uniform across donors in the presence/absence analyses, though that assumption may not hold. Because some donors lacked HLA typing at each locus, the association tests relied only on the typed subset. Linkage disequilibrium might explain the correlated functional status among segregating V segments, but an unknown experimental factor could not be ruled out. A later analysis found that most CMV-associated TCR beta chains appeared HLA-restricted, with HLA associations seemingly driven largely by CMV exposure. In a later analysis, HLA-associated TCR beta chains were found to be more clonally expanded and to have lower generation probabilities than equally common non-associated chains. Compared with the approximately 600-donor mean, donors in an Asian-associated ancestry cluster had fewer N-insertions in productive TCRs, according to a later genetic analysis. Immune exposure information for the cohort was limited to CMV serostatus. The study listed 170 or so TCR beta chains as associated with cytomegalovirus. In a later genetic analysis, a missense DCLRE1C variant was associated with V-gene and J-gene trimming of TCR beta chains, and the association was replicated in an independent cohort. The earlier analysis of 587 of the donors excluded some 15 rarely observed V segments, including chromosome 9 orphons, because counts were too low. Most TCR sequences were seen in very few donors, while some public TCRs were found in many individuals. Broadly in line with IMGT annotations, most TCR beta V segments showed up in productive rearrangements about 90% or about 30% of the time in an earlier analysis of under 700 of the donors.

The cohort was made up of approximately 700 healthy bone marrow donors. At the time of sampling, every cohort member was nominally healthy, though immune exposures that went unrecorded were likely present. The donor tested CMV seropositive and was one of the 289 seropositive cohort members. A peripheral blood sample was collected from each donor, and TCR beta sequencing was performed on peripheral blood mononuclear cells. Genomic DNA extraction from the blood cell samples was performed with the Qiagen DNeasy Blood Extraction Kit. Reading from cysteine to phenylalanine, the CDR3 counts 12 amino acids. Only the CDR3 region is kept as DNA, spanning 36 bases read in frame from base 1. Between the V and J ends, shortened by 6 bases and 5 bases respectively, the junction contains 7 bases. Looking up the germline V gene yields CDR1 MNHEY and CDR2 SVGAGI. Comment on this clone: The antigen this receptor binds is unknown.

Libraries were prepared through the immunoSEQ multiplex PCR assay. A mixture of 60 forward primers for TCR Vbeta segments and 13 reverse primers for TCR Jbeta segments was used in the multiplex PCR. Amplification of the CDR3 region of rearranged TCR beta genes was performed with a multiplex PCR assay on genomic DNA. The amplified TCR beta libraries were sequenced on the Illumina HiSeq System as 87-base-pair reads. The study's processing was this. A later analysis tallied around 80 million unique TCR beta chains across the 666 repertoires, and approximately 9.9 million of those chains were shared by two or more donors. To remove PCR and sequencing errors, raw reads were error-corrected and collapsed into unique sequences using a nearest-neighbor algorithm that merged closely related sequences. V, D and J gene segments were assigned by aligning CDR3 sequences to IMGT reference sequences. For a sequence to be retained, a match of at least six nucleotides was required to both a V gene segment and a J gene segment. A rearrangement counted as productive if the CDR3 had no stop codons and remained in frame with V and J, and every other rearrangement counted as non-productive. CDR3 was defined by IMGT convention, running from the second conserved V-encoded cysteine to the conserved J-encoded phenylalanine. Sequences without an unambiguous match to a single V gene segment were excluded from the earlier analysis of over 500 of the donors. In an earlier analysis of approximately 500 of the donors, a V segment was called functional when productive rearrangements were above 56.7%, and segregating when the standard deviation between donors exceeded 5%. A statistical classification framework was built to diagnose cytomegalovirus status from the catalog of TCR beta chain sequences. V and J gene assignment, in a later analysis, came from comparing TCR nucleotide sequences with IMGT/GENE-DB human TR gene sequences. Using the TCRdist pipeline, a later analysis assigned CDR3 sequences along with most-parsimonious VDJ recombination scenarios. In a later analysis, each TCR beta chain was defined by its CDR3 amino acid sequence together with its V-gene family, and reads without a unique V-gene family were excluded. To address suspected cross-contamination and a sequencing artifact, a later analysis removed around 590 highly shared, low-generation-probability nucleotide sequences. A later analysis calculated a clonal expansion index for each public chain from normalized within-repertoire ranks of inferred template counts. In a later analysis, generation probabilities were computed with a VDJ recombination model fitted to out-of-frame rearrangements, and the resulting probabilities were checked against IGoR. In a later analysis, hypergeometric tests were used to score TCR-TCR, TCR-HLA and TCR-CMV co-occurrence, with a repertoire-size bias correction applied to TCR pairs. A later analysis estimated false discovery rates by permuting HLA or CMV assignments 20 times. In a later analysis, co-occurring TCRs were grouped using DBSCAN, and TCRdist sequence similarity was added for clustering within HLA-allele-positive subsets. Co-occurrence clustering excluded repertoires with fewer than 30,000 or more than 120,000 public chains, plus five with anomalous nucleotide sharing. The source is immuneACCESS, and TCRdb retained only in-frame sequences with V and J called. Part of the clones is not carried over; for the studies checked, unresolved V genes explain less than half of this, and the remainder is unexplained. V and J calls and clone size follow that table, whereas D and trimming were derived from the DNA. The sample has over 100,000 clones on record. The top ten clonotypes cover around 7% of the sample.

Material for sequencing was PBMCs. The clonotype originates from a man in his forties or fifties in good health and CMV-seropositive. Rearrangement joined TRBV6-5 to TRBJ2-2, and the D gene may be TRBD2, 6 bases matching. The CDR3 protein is CASRGGTGELFF. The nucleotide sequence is TGTGCCAGCAGGGGGGGAACCGGGGAGCTGTTTTTT.